This T cell receptor (beta chain) was sequenced during a study of post-analysis software for immune sequencing data. Unique molecular identifiers were built into the TCR beta cDNA libraries. TCRdb re-analysed the PCR reads in MiXCR, keeping a single row per CDR3 protein. The sample lists under 900,000 distinct CDR3 sequences, roughly half occurring once. The sample holds a few counts of this clonotype. What it recognizes is unknown. In germline, CDR1 is SGHVS, CDR2 FNYEAQ. CDR3 length: 15 amino acids. V was trimmed by 6 bases and J by 3 bases, leaving 15 bases between them. Study findings and constraints: Controls showed lower frequencies than patients for several TRBV segments, and TRBV5-6, TRBV5-1 and TRBV20-1 were among these.

The clonotype comes from a girl between 10 and 17 years old with multiple sclerosis. The chain carries TRBV7-6 and TRBJ1-5; the D gene is possibly TRBD1 (5 bases). The sample comprised blood. The chain's CDR3 is CASSRSGHPNQPQHF. CDR3 bases: TGTGCCAGCAGTAGGAGCGGACACCCCAATCAGCCCCAGCATTTT.